This T cell receptor beta chain was identified during a study of spatial heterogeneity in lung cancer. The sample holds many counts of this clonotype. The antigen is unknown. Because the library targeted alpha chains, this beta chain is an off-target read whose size means little. Time point indicated: sample taken at primary tumor resection. Study conclusions and caveats: One measure, the expanded intratumoral alpha and beta TCR count, tracked tumor mutation counts.

Every TCR cDNA molecule bore its own unique molecular identifier. One entry per CDR3 protein, called by TCRdb with MiXCR from the 5' RACE reads. The sample carries 17,000 or so distinct CDR3 sequences, approximately 6.2% recorded once. V was cut by 5 bases and J by 0 bases, with 12 bases left in between. Germline-derived CDR1 and CDR2 are LNHDA and SQIVND (reference sequence). The CDR3 runs to 15 residues. The sample consisted of lung tumor tissue, taken at surgery. This chain connects TRBV19 to TRBJ2-3; weak D call: TRBD1 (6 bases). This clonotype was obtained from a male donor with early-stage non-small cell lung cancer. CDR3 coding DNA: TGTGCCAGTAGTCCGGACAGTGCTAGCACAGATACGCAGTATTTT. This translates into CASSPDSASTDTQYF. Full variable domain (missing parts from reference TRBV19 and TRBJ2-3): DGGITQSPKYLFRKEGQNVTLSCEQNLNHDAMYWYRQDPGQGLRLIYYSQIVNDFQKGDIAEGYSVSREKKESFPLTVTSAQKNPTAFYLCASSPDSASTDTQYFGPGTRLTVL.